The 22 T cell receptor beta chains below were found in one sample sequenced in a study of regulatory and conventional T cells in breast cancer. TCRdb used MiXCR to reprocess the PCR reads, holding one entry per CDR3 protein. Among around 16,000 distinct CDR3 sequences listed, about 31% were seen once. Sequenced material: conventional T cells from blood. These TCRs come from a female donor in good health.

This chain connects TRBV7-9 to TRBJ2-1; perhaps TRBD2 as D (5 bases). CDR3 length: 13 amino acids. Trimming shortened V by 3 bases and J by 6 bases, and 9 bases separated the two germline ends. The germline CDR1 and CDR2 sequences are SEHNR and FQNEAQ (reference sequence). The CDR3 nucleotides are TGTGCCAGCAGCTTTTCTAGCCGCAATGAGCAGTTCTTC. The encoded protein is CASSFSSRNEQFF.

For this clonotype: Likely a read error: the CDR3 ends without its conserved phenylalanine or tryptophan. The gene calls are TRBV4-3 and TRBJ1-5, with no clear D. Germline loops: CDR1 LGHNA, CDR2 YSLEER. The CDR3 has 15 residues. V gave up 0 bases and J gave up 7 bases, with 13 bases separating them. CDR3 coding DNA: TGCGCCAGCAGCCAAGAGGCCGGGTTGGACCAGCCCCAGCATCTT. It codes for CASSQEAGLDQPQHL.

The rearrangement uses TRBV20-1 and TRBJ2-7; 9 nucleotides agree with TRBD1. The CDR3 sequence is 15 residues long. V lost 3 bases to trimming and J lost 4 bases; unmatched junction nucleotides: 10. Looked up from germline, CDR1 is DFQATT and CDR2 is SNEGSKA (reference sequence). This CDR3 reads CSASLGTGLEYEQYF. For the CDR3, the DNA is TGCAGTGCTAGCCTGGGGACAGGGTTGGAGTACGAGCAGTACTTC.

This chain connects TRBV5-1 to TRBJ2-1; 9 nucleotides align to TRBD1. Germline V lookup: CDR1 SGHRS, CDR2 YFSETQ. Trimming removed 4 bases from V and 3 bases from J; junction bases left unmatched: 2. The CDR3 is made up of 14 amino acids. This chain's CDR3 is CASSGGQGYNEQFF. CDR3 bases: TGCGCCAGCAGCGGGGGACAGGGCTACAATGAGCAGTTCTTC.

This clonotype was seen a single time. V and J are TRBV7-2 and TRBJ2-1; TRBD2 matches 13 bases. The CDR3 loop spans 15 amino acids. From germline, CDR1 is SGHTA and CDR2 FQGNSA. CDR3 protein: CASCLGLAGFYEQFF. CDR3 sequence (DNA): TGTGCGTCCTGCCTGGGACTAGCGGGGTTCTATGAGCAGTTCTTC.

This clonotype occurred a few times. The V call is TRBV12-3 or TRBV12-4, the J call TRBJ2-7; 10 nucleotides align to TRBD1. V shed 5 bases and J 5 bases; nucleotides not matched to a gene: 6. CDR3 length: 14 residues. CDR3 loop: CASSRRGTGDEQYF. The CDR3 DNA reads as TGTGCCAGCAGTCGACGAGGGACAGGGGACGAGCAGTACTTC.

The chain employs TRBV28 and TRBJ2-7, with TRBD1 matching 8 bases. This CDR3 has 15 amino acids. Trimming at V came to 5 bases and at J to 3 bases, leaving 9 bases not matched to a gene. Germline assignment: CDR1 MDHEN and CDR2 SYDVKM. The CDR3 is CASSLDRVVLYEQYF. CDR3 nucleotides: TGTGCCAGCAGTCTGGACAGGGTTGTCCTCTACGAGCAGTACTTC.

The V and J genes are TRBV3-1 and TRBJ1-4; D gene ambiguous. This CDR3 comprises 14 residues. CDR1 and CDR2 (germline): LGHDT, YNNKEL (reference sequence). V was cut by 0 bases and J by 8 bases, with 10 bases left in between. The CDR3 bases are TGTGCCAGCAGCCAAGAAGCAGGCCTCGAAAAACTGTTTTTT. Translated, it gives CASSQEAGLEKLFF.

The sample holds many counts of this clonotype. The rearrangement joins TRBV3-1 to TRBJ1-5; D uncertain. Per germline, CDR1 LGHDT and CDR2 YNNKEL (reference sequence). Trimming shortened V by 4 bases and J by 1 base, and 2 bases separated the two germline ends. The CDR3 spans 12 residues. CDR3 bases: TGTGCCAGCAGCCGCAGCAATCAGCCCCAGCATTTT. It specifies CASSRSNQPQHF.

V gene TRBV18 combines with J gene TRBJ1-3; D possibly corresponds to TRBD1 (6 bases). The CDR3 loop spans 14 amino acids. The V and J ends lost 3 bases and 0 bases respectively, with 6 bases between them. Looked up from germline, CDR1 is KGHSH and CDR2 is LQKENI. The CDR3 loop reads CASSPGHSGNTIYF. CDR3 sequence (DNA): TGTGCCAGCTCACCGGGACACTCTGGAAACACCATATATTTT. Complete variable domain (other parts from reference TRBV18 and TRBJ1-3): NAGVMQNPRHLVRRRGQEARLRCSPMKGHSHVYWYRQLPEEGLKFMVYLQKENIIDESGMPKERFSAEFPKEGPSILRIQQVVRGDSAAYFCASSPGHSGNTIYFGEGSWLTVV.

In the case of this clonotype: The junction shows a germline mismatch at one end, possibly a read error. CDR3 protein: CAIGVRGQNSPLHF. CDR3 sequence (DNA): TGTGCCATCGGTGTTAGGGGGCAAAATTCACCCCTCCACTTT. This chain connects TRBV10-1 to TRBJ1-6; 7 bases are shared with TRBD1. This CDR3 comprises 14 residues. Per the germline V gene, CDR1 is WNHNN and CDR2 is SYGVQD (reference sequence).

A word on this clonotype: This may come from a read error, since a much larger clone is one base off. The genes are TRBV4-2 and TRBJ2-7; D possibly matches TRBD1 or TRBD2 (5 bases each). Germline V gives CDR1 LGHNA, CDR2 YNFKEQ. The CDR3 has 16 residues. V was shortened by 1 base and J by 4 bases, with 17 bases between the two germline ends. CDR3 protein: CASSQVISVGVYEQYF. In DNA form, the CDR3 reads TGTGCCAGCAGCCAAGTAATTAGCGTGGGGGTATACGAGCAGTACTTC.

This clonotype was detected only a few times. CDR3: CASSATQNNYGYTF. CDR3 coding DNA: TGCGCCAGCAGCGCGACACAAAATAACTATGGCTACACCTTC. The V gene is TRBV5-1, the J gene TRBJ1-2; D is unclear. V was shortened by 4 bases and J by 1 base, with 11 bases between the two germline ends. The CDR3 extends over 14 amino acids. Germline CDR1 SGHRS, CDR2 YFSETQ.

In this sample, this clonotype turned up a few times. The CDR3 bases are TGTGCCAGCAGCTTAGCAGTCTCTGGAAACACCATATATTTT. This codes for CASSLAVSGNTIYF. The chain carries TRBV7-2 and TRBJ1-3, with D unclear. CDR3 size: 14 residues. Germline CDR1 and CDR2: SGHTA and FQGNSA. Trimming pared 0 bases from V and 0 bases from J, leaving 3 bases between.

This clonotype is labeled as medium-sized. This chain connects TRBV7-2 to TRBJ1-5; TRBD1 is a possible D gene (5 bases). Trimming pared 1 base from V and 6 bases from J, leaving 13 bases between. CDR1 is SGHTA, CDR2 FQGNSA, per germline. The length of the CDR3 is 15 residues. The CDR3 protein is CASSLGGDESQPQHF. In nucleotides, the CDR3 is TGTGCCAGCAGCTTAGGAGGGGATGAAAGTCAGCCCCAGCATTTT.

The CDR3: CSASISGTSVTDTQYF. The CDR3 DNA follows: TGCAGTGCTAGTATCTCCGGGACTAGCGTAACAGATACGCAGTATTTT. The V call is TRBV20-1, the J call TRBJ2-3, with TRBD2 matching 10 bases. The germline V gene has CDR1 DFQATT and CDR2 SNEGSKA (reference sequence). The trim removed 3 bases at V and 3 bases at J, leaving 9 bases unmatched. This CDR3 spans 16 amino acids.

CDR3 region: CASSLETGQEETQYF. Written as DNA, the CDR3 is TGTGCCAGCAGCTTGGAGACAGGGCAAGAAGAGACCCAGTACTTC. The chain has TRBV7-9 and TRBJ2-5; 7 nucleotides match TRBD1. CDR1 SEHNR and CDR2 FQNEAQ come from the germline V gene (reference sequence). Trimming removed 3 bases from V and 3 bases from J; junction bases left unmatched: 7. The CDR3 sequence is 15 residues long.

This clonotype is medium-sized. The V call is TRBV3-1, the J call TRBJ2-1, with TRBD2 identical over 8 bases. The germline CDR1 and CDR2 sequences are LGHDT and YNNKEL (reference sequence). The CDR3 is made up of 15 amino acids. The ends lost 4 bases at V and 0 bases at J; junction bases unmatched: 2. Written as DNA, the CDR3 is TGTGCCAGCAGCCGGCGGGGGGACTCCTACAATGAGCAGTTCTTC. It is translated as CASSRRGDSYNEQFF.

This clonotype has a handful of counts. V usage is TRBV7-9 and J usage is TRBJ2-1; the match to TRBD2 covers 8 bases. The CDR3 covers 14 residues. The J segment lost 5 bases and the V segment lost 5 bases, leaving 5 bases of the junction unmatched. Germline V CDR1 and CDR2: SEHNR, FQNEAQ (reference sequence). The CDR3 DNA sequence: TGTGCCAGCAGCCCCAGCGGGAGCAACAATGAGCAGTTCTTC. It codes for CASSPSGSNNEQFF.

Sample share makes this clonotype medium-sized. The V gene is TRBV6-2 or TRBV6-3, the J gene TRBJ1-1; D might be TRBD1 (6 bases). Looked up from germline, CDR1 is MNHEY and CDR2 is SVGEGT. This CDR3 spans 17 amino acids. Trimming shortened V by 2 bases and J by 1 base, and 17 bases separated the two germline ends. For the CDR3, the DNA is TGTGCCAGCAGTTACCTCTACCGGGGGGCATCGAACACTGAAGCTTTCTTT. Translation: CASSYLYRGASNTEAFF.

This clonotype was counted only a few times. The rearrangement links TRBV12-3 or TRBV12-4 to TRBJ2-5; D perhaps matches TRBD2 (7 bases). This CDR3 spans 15 amino acids. V lost 3 bases, J lost 1 base, and 12 bases lay in between. The DNA of the CDR3 is TGTGCCAGCAGTTTTGTGGGGGGGCCCCAAGAGACCCAGTACTTC. It yields the protein CASSFVGGPQETQYF.

The V call is TRBV7-2, the J call TRBJ2-1; D possibly corresponds to TRBD2 (6 bases). Trimming took off 0 bases at V and 5 bases at J, with 11 bases between the two ends. CDR1 is SGHTA, CDR2 FQGNSA, per germline. The CDR3 sequence is 15 residues long. CDR3 in amino acids: CASSLARGVHNEQFF. In DNA, the CDR3 is TGTGCCAGCAGCTTAGCCCGCGGGGTACACAATGAGCAGTTCTTC.